Each of the 21 T cell receptor beta chains below was sequenced from the same sample in a study of early T cells in non-severe SARS-CoV-2 infection. TCRdb processed the 5' RACE reads anew with MiXCR; each CDR3 protein has one entry. In the table there are more than 60,000 distinct CDR3 sequences, roughly 9.5% of which are singletons. Specimen: whole blood. These receptors were obtained from an adult who was a healthcare worker with PCR-confirmed SARS-CoV-2 infection or an uninfected control (not recorded which).

This clonotype showed up many times. This rearrangement joins TRBV7-9 to TRBJ1-2, with D maybe TRBD1 (5 bases). Germline loops: CDR1 SEHNR, CDR2 FQNEAQ (reference sequence). Trimming cost V 5 bases and J 5 bases, with 18 bases left between them. The length of the CDR3 is 15 residues. CDR3 residues: CASSPTWDGSYGYTF. DNA for the CDR3: TGTGCCAGCAGCCCGACATGGGACGGATCTTATGGCTACACCTTC.

Ten or more counts support this clonotype. The CDR3 loop is CASSQDRRGSLTDTQYF. The CDR3 coding sequence is TGCGCCAGCAGCCAAGATCGGCGGGGTTCGCTCACAGATACGCAGTATTTT. This sequence joins TRBV4-1 and TRBJ2-3, with D possibly TRBD2 on 6 matching bases. Germline V gene sequence: CDR1 MGHRA, CDR2 YSYEKL. Trimming cost V 0 bases and J 2 bases, with 15 bases left between them. This CDR3 region has 17 residues.

This clonotype was detected ten times or more. The gene calls are TRBV5-4 and TRBJ2-7; possible D gene TRBD2, 7 bases. The germline V gene has CDR1 SGHNT and CDR2 YYREEE (reference sequence). This CDR3 has 15 residues. V lost 3 bases, J lost 5 bases, and 18 bases lay in between. The CDR3 DNA reads TGTGCCAGCAGCTCCCGGGCGGGGGCGCAAAACGAGCAGTACTTC. This gives the protein CASSSRAGAQNEQYF.

This chain links TRBV29-1 with TRBJ2-7; TRBD2 is a possible D gene (5 bases). Trimming took 4 bases from V and 6 from J, leaving 13 bases between them. This CDR3 has 12 amino acids. CDR1 is SQVTM and CDR2 is ANQGSEA in the germline V gene. For the CDR3, the DNA is TGCAGCGTTGTCGGAGGTTCCGGCGAGCAGTACTTC. It codes for CSVVGGSGEQYF.

The chain is built from TRBV29-1 and TRBJ1-2; no definite D call. V lost 0 bases and J lost 4, with 6 bases in between. The CDR3 has 12 amino acids. Germline assignment: CDR1 SQVTM and CDR2 ANQGSEA. CDR3 residues: CSVEENGYGYTF. CDR3 DNA: TGCAGCGTTGAAGAAAACGGCTATGGCTACACCTTC.

This clonotype turned up a few times. The rearrangement joins TRBV20-1 to TRBJ2-3; D perhaps matches TRBD2 (5 bases). Germline V lookup: CDR1 DFQATT, CDR2 SNEGSKA (reference sequence). V lost 3 bases to trimming and J lost 5 bases, with 18 bases between them. The CDR3 loop spans 15 amino acids. As DNA, the CDR3 is TGCAGTGCTAGGGGCCCCTCCGGGGTGGTAGATACGCAGTATTTT. Translated: CSARGPSGVVDTQYF.

This chain uses TRBV21-1 with TRBJ2-1; the DNA was not compared with TRBD2, the D call given in the table. TRBV21-1 is a listed pseudogene. The CDR3 contains 18 residues. CDR3 sequence: CASSKAPTSGISGNEQFF. DNA for the CDR3: TGTGCCAGCAGCAAAGCGCCGACTAGCGGGATATCGGGCAATGAGCAGTTCTTC.

This clonotype came up many times. The chain uses TRBV20-1 and TRBJ2-7; 8 bases are a match to TRBD2. The J segment lost 7 bases and the V segment lost 2 bases, leaving 13 bases of the junction unmatched. Looked up from germline, CDR1 is DFQATT and CDR2 is SNEGSKA (reference sequence). The CDR3 has 15 amino acids. The CDR3: CSARFSGSGLREQYF. CDR3 nucleotides: TGCAGTGCTAGATTCAGCGGGAGTGGTCTTAGGGAGCAGTACTTC.

The sample holds many counts of this clonotype. The chain carries TRBV20-1 and TRBJ2-3, with TRBD2 identical over 8 bases. Germline V gene lookup returns CDR1 DFQATT and CDR2 SNEGSKA (reference sequence). Trimming cost V 1 base and J 4 bases; bases outside gene matches: 13. The CDR3 loop spans 17 amino acids. The DNA of the CDR3 is TGCAGTGCTAGAGCGACTCCCGGGACTAGTCGACCAGATACGCAGTATTTT. It codes for CSARATPGTSRPDTQYF.

CDR3 DNA sequence: TGTGCCAGCAGTCCCATCGGAAGGGGTTTCAATTCACCCCTCCACTTT. Translation gives CASSPIGRGFNSPLHF. The rearrangement joins TRBV27 to TRBJ1-6; perhaps TRBD1 as D (5 bases). Germline values: CDR1 MNHEY, CDR2 SMNVEV (reference sequence). This CDR3 is 16 amino acids long. Deletions cut 5 bases from V and 7 bases from J, with 18 bases between.

This clonotype was seen more than once but under ten times. This chain links TRBV6-5 with TRBJ1-2, with D possibly being TRBD1 (6 bases). This CDR3 has 14 amino acids. Between the trimmed V and J ends, which lost 0 bases and 4 bases, there was a span of 9 bases. The germline CDR1 and CDR2 sequences are MNHEY and SVGAGI. The chain's CDR3 is CASSYSYRAYGYTF. Here the CDR3 DNA reads TGTGCCAGCAGTTACTCTTACAGGGCCTATGGCTACACCTTC.

The chain is built from TRBV5-1 and TRBJ2-1, with D possibly matching TRBD1 (5 bases). From germline, CDR1 is SGHRS and CDR2 YFSETQ. CDR3 length: 15 amino acids. V gave up 4 bases and J gave up 9 bases, with 20 bases separating them. As DNA, the CDR3 is TGCGCCAGCAGCCTTGTTGTTGGGGCGAGGAGTGAGCAGTTCTTC. This gives the protein CASSLVVGARSEQFF.

The V gene is TRBV27, the J gene TRBJ2-6; TRBD2 might be the D (5 bases). Germline assignment: CDR1 MNHEY and CDR2 SMNVEV (reference sequence). Trimming took 1 base from V and 3 from J, leaving 7 bases between them. The CDR3 contains 15 residues. The CDR3 here is CASSLFRGGANVLTF. CDR3 nucleotide sequence: TGTGCCAGCAGTTTATTCCGGGGTGGGGCCAACGTCCTGACTTTC.

This chain links TRBV11-1 with TRBJ2-1; either TRBD1 or TRBD2 may fit D (5 bases each). CDR3 length: 15 residues. CDR1 SGHAT and CDR2 FQDESV come from the germline V gene (reference sequence). V lost 6 bases to trimming and J lost 4 bases, with 16 bases between them. CDR3 DNA: TGTGCCAGCAGAGGGACCTCAAGTAGTTACAATGAGCAGTTCTTC. It is translated as CASRGTSSSYNEQFF.

This clonotype was observed many times. V is TRBV11-2 and J is TRBJ2-4; 10 positions agree with TRBD1. J lost 1 base, V lost 4 bases, and 4 bases had no gene match. This CDR3 has 16 residues. CDR1 is SGHAT, CDR2 FQNNGV, per germline. The CDR3 loop is CASSSDRGRAKNIQYF. CDR3 DNA: TGTGCCAGCAGCTCGGACAGGGGGAGGGCCAAAAACATTCAGTACTTC.

Ten or more counts support this clonotype. The CDR3 loop is CASSLMPNNEQFF. DNA for the CDR3: TGTGCCAGCAGCTTAATGCCCAACAATGAGCAGTTCTTC. V is TRBV7-3 and J is TRBJ2-1; D not resolved. The CDR3 is 13 amino acids. The V gene lost 1 base and the J gene lost 5 bases, with 6 bases spanning the gap. The germline V gene encodes CDR1 SGHTA and CDR2 FQGTGA.

The J gene is TRBJ1-5, the V gene TRBV19; 9 bases fit TRBD1. The V gene end was trimmed by 5 bases and the J gene end by 2 bases; junction bases not matched to a gene: 4. This CDR3 is built from 15 residues. CDR1 and CDR2 (germline): LNHDA, SQIVND (reference sequence). As DNA, the CDR3 is TGTGCCAGTAGTGTACAGGGGGCAGGCAATCAGCCCCAGCATTTT. Residues: CASSVQGAGNQPQHF.

The chain employs TRBV7-3 and TRBJ2-5, with TRBD2 identical over 7 bases. CDR1 and CDR2 (germline): SGHTA, FQGTGA. The V gene end was trimmed by 4 bases and the J gene end by 3 bases; junction bases not matched to a gene: 8. The CDR3 covers 15 residues. In DNA, the CDR3 is TGTGCCAGCAGCTCCGCCGGGACTACCGAAGAGACCCAGTACTTC. Translation gives CASSSAGTTEETQYF.

This sequence joins TRBV7-9 and TRBJ1-1, with D uncertain. V was shortened by 1 base and J by 1 base, with 7 bases between the two germline ends. The length of the CDR3 is 14 residues. Germline values: CDR1 SEHNR, CDR2 FQNEAQ (reference sequence). The CDR3 region is CASSLVRRNTEAFF. CDR3 DNA sequence: TGTGCCAGCAGCTTAGTTCGGAGGAACACTGAAGCTTTCTTT.

This clonotype was counted at least ten times. The rearrangement uses TRBV28 and TRBJ2-3; 7 nucleotides line up with TRBD1. The CDR3 is 16 residues long. Germline CDR1 MDHEN, CDR2 SYDVKM. Germline trimming cut 4 bases from V and 4 bases from J; bases unmatched to any gene: 11. The CDR3 spells CASSSSYRGLSDTQYF. CDR3 sequence (DNA): TGTGCCAGCAGTTCCTCCTACAGGGGTCTCTCAGATACGCAGTATTTT.

This clonotype was observed at least ten times. This chain connects TRBV25-1 to TRBJ2-2; D possibly corresponds to TRBD2 (6 bases). With 0 bases removed from V and 3 bases from J, the gap between germline ends came to 11 bases. Germline V lookup: CDR1 MGHDK, CDR2 SYGVNS. This CDR3 has 16 amino acids. CDR3 nucleotides: TGTGCCAGCAGTGAATATGGGCCGGGGGACACCGGGGAGCTGTTTTTT. It translates to CASSEYGPGDTGELFF. Looking up the rest from reference TRBV25-1 and TRBJ2-2 gives the full variable domain: EADIYQTPRYLVIGTGKKITLECSQTMGHDKMYWYQQDPGMELHLIHYSYGVNSTEKGDLSSESTVSRIRTEHFPLTLESARPSHTSQYLCASSEYGPGDTGELFFGEGSRLTVL.